This entry concerns a single T cell receptor (beta chain). What it binds is not known. These data originate in a study of T cells in localized non-small cell lung cancer. Whole-study results and caveats: Heterogeneity remains possible, as sequencing covered one tumor region only. Median around 56 top-100 tumor clones were shared with paired adjacent lung. Tumor trailed uninvolved adjacent lung in T cell clonality, which peaked there. Longer overall survival associated with higher blood T cell density; shorter survival with higher adjacent-lung clonality.

Sequencing was performed with immunoSEQ multiplex PCR; in TCRdb, only in-frame clones are kept and a portion is missing. Of about 25,000 clones in the sample, roughly 86% are singletons; the top ten hold 5.8%. Trimming removed 4 bases from V and 3 bases from J, with 19 bases in between. CDR1 and CDR2 from the germline V gene are SGDLS and YYNGEE. CDR3 length equals 17 residues. This receptor was obtained from a male donor at least 60 years old with stage II squamous cell lung carcinoma. V usage is TRBV9 and J usage is TRBJ1-4; maybe TRBD1 (5 bases). Sequencing used peripheral blood, obtained before any cancer treatment. CDR3 bases: TGTGCCAGCAGCCCGCACCCCTTAGGGGCAGCTAATGAAAAACTGTTTTTT. Protein: CASSPHPLGAANEKLFF.